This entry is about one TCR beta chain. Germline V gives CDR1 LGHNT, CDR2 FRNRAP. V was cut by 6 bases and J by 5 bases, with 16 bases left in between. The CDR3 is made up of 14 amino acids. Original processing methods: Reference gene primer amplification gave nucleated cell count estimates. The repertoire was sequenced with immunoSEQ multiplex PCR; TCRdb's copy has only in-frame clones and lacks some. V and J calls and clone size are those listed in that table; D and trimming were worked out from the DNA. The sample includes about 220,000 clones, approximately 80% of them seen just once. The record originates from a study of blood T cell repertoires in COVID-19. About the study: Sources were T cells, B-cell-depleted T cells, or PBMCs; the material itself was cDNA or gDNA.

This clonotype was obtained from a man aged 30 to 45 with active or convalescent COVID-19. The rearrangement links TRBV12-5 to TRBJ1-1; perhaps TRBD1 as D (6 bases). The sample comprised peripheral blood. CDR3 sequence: CASGDTGKGTEAFF. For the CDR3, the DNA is TGTGCTAGTGGGGATACAGGGAAGGGAACTGAAGCTTTCTTT.